The 22 T cell receptor beta chains in this list originate from one sample, sequenced in a study of beta chain features in type 1 diabetes. Study-wide results and caveats: Within each of all four CD4+ subsets, Type 1 diabetes patients had TCRB CDR3s that were moderately but significantly shorter.

The whole isolated RNA underwent reverse transcription, so sequencing captured expressed TCRB transcripts. The data were produced by immunoSEQ multiplex PCR, yet TCRdb's version contains in-frame clones alone and is incomplete. The sample comprises hundreds of thousands of clones, under 15% of which are singletons, and approximately 0.022% rests with the top ten. Their antigens remain unidentified. The sequencing input was naive CD4+ T cells from blood. The receptors derive from a man aged 18 to 35 with type 1 diabetes.

This clone was detected only a few times. One junction end disagrees with the germline gene, perhaps due to a read error. The J gene is TRBJ2-3, the V gene TRBV7-7, with D maybe TRBD1 (5 bases). Germline lookup yields CDR1 SSHAT and CDR2 FNYEAQ (reference sequence). The CDR3 is 16 amino acids. CDR3 loop: CASSPLTAHSTDTQYF. DNA of the CDR3: TGTGCTAGCAGCCCGCTGACAGCGCACTCCACAGATACGCAGTATTTT.

In this sample, this clone turned up a few times. The chain is built from TRBV25-1 and TRBJ2-5; possibly TRBD1 for D (5 bases). Trimming cost V 3 bases and J 1 base, with 15 bases left between them. The germline V gene has CDR1 MGHDK and CDR2 SYGVNS. The CDR3 sequence is 16 residues long. CDR3 DNA: TGTGCCAGCAGTGACCGATCCTACAGGCCCCAAGAGACCCAGTACTTC. This codes for CASSDRSYRPQETQYF.

This clone was observed a few times. The V and J genes are TRBV7-9 and TRBJ2-7; D is ambiguous. The CDR3 sequence is 12 residues long. Germline values: CDR1 SEHNR, CDR2 FQNEAQ (reference sequence). The V gene lost 0 bases and the J gene lost 7 bases, with 7 bases spanning the gap. The CDR3 sequence: CASSLATQEQYF. CDR3 sequence (DNA): TGTGCCAGCAGCTTAGCGACCCAGGAGCAGTACTTC.

This clone was counted only a few times. V and J are TRBV30 and TRBJ2-5; TRBD1 matches 7 bases. The CDR3 is 15 residues long. Germline CDR1 and CDR2: GTSNPN and SVGIG (reference sequence). The junction had 10 bases not matched to a gene; V was cut back by 1 base and J by 5 bases. CDR3 in amino acids: CAWSDHPDRSETQYF. Here the CDR3 DNA reads TGTGCCTGGAGTGACCATCCGGACAGGTCGGAGACCCAGTACTTC.

This clone was counted only a few times. The chain carries TRBV28 and TRBJ2-3; 7 positions match TRBD1. V shed 3 bases, J shed 2 bases, and the junction held 2 bases outside the gene matches. The CDR3 runs to 14 residues. Germline CDR1 is MDHEN and CDR2 is SYDVKM. Here the CDR3 reads CASSFGQVTDTQYF. The CDR3 region has the DNA TGTGCCAGCAGTTTTGGACAGGTCACAGATACGCAGTATTTT.

V usage is TRBV10-3 and J usage is TRBJ2-1; TRBD2 agrees at 8 bases. From germline, CDR1 is ENHRY and CDR2 SYGVKD. The CDR3 extends over 15 amino acids. Unmatched junction bases numbered 4, after V lost 2 bases and J lost 4 bases. The CDR3 sequence: CAISEGGGSYNEQFF. The CDR3 region has the DNA TGTGCCATCAGTGAGGGCGGGGGGTCTTACAATGAGCAGTTCTTC.

This chain links TRBV2 with TRBJ1-1; TRBD1 aligns across 7 bases. Germline V gene lookup returns CDR1 SNHLY and CDR2 FYNNEI. J lost 13 bases, V lost 3 bases, and 14 bases had no gene match. This CDR3 has 14 residues. The CDR3 reads CASSEAGGTAKGFF. The CDR3 bases are TGTGCCAGCAGTGAGGCGGGGGGGACAGCAAAAGGTTTCTTT.

The chain couples TRBV25-1 to TRBJ1-1, with D possibly matching TRBD1 (6 bases). Deletions cut 6 bases from V and 6 bases from J, with 11 bases between. The CDR3 extends over 12 amino acids. Germline CDR1 reads MGHDK; CDR2 reads SYGVNS. The CDR3 loop is CASRGQISEAFF. In DNA, the CDR3 is TGTGCCAGCAGAGGACAGATATCTGAAGCTTTCTTT. Together with reference TRBV25-1 and TRBJ1-1, the CDR3 gives the full variable domain: EADIYQTPRYLVIGTGKKITLECSQTMGHDKMYWYQQDPGMELHLIHYSYGVNSTEKGDLSSESTVSRIRTEHFPLTLESARPSHTSQYLCASRGQISEAFFGQGTRLTVV.

This clone was recorded a few times. Within the sample, other DNA sequences also encode this same CDR3. The CDR3 reads CASSVGPENYGYTF. CDR3 coding DNA: TGTGCCAGCAGCGTAGGCCCCGAGAACTATGGCTACACCTTC. The gene calls are TRBV9 and TRBJ1-2; D remains unclear. The CDR3 consists of 14 residues. V lost 0 bases to trimming and J lost 2 bases, with 8 bases between them. Germline V gene lookup returns CDR1 SGDLS and CDR2 YYNGEE.

This clone was counted only a few times. This sequence joins TRBV5-1 and TRBJ1-2; TRBD1 might be the D (5 bases). The CDR3 consists of 14 residues. Germline V gene sequence: CDR1 SGHRS, CDR2 YFSETQ. Between the trimmed V and J ends, which lost 4 bases and 2 bases, there was a span of 12 bases. CDR3 coding DNA: TGCGCCAGCAGCGACCGGACAAGGAACTATGGCTACACCTTC. This gives the protein CASSDRTRNYGYTF.

The chain recombines TRBV30 with TRBJ1-2; D uncertain. Between the trimmed V and J ends, which lost 2 bases and 3 bases, there was a span of 13 bases. Germline CDR1 is GTSNPN and CDR2 is SVGIG (reference sequence). CDR3 length: 14 residues. CDR3 sequence reads: CAWSSLTSDYGYTF. The CDR3 nucleotides read TGTGCCTGGAGTTCGCTGACGTCGGACTATGGCTACACCTTC.

This sequence joins TRBV4-1 and TRBJ1-4; D possibly corresponds to TRBD1 (6 bases). The CDR3 is 15 residues long. The V and J ends lost 0 bases and 5 bases respectively, with 10 bases between them. Germline V CDR1 and CDR2: MGHRA, YSYEKL. The CDR3 sequence: CASSQDRQGNEKLFF. DNA of the CDR3: TGCGCCAGCAGCCAAGATAGGCAGGGGAATGAAAAACTGTTTTTT.

CDR3 residues: CASSPGNMNTEAFF. Written as DNA, the CDR3 is TGTGCCAGCAGTCCAGGGAACATGAACACTGAAGCTTTCTTT. The chain has TRBV6-5 and TRBJ1-1; a possible D gene is TRBD1 (5 bases). CDR1 and CDR2 from the germline V gene are MNHEY and SVGAGI. CDR3 size: 14 residues. The germline V and J ends were trimmed by 5 bases and 0 bases, with 10 bases remaining between them.

This clone was seen a few times. The gene calls are TRBV29-1 and TRBJ1-2; 8 bases match TRBD1. The CDR3 is made up of 12 amino acids. CDR1 is SQVTM, CDR2 ANQGSEA, per germline. The CDR3 DNA reads as TGCAGTGGCGGACAGGGCGACTATGGCTACACCTTC. Its protein product is CSGGQGDYGYTF. The full variable domain, with the rest looked up from reference TRBV29-1 and TRBJ1-2, is SAVISQKPSRDICQRGTSLTIQCQVDSQVTMMFWYRQQPGQSLTLIATANQGSEATYESGFVIDKFPISRPNLTFSTLTVSNMSPEDSSIYLCSGGQGDYGYTFGSGTRLTVV.

This sequence joins TRBV5-1 and TRBJ2-1; D is ambiguous. CDR1 SGHRS and CDR2 YFSETQ come from the germline V gene. The length of the CDR3 is 11 residues. The V and J ends lost 4 bases and 10 bases respectively, with 9 bases between them. This chain's CDR3 is CASSLRLEQFF. The DNA of the CDR3 is TGCGCCAGCAGCCTCCGACTCGAGCAGTTCTTC.

The rearrangement links TRBV29-1 to TRBJ2-2, with TRBD1 as a possible D gene (5 bases). In germline, CDR1 is SQVTM, CDR2 ANQGSEA. The CDR3 sequence is 14 residues long. V lost 2 bases and J lost 0, with 7 bases in between. CDR3 DNA: TGCAGCGTTGAACCAGGGACGAACACCGGGGAGCTGTTTTTT. Translated: CSVEPGTNTGELFF.

The chain has TRBV2 and TRBJ2-3, with TRBD2 matching 7 bases. V trimming: 8 bases; J trimming: 0 bases; junction bases outside the gene matches: 8. The CDR3 length is 15 residues. Looked up from germline, CDR1 is SNHLY and CDR2 is FYNNEI. The CDR3 loop reads CASAVRGGSTDTQYF. As DNA, the CDR3 is TGTGCCAGCGCGGTACGGGGAGGGAGCACAGATACGCAGTATTTT.

V usage is TRBV4-2 and J usage is TRBJ2-3; D remains ambiguous. The CDR3 has 13 residues. V was shortened by 0 bases and J by 7 bases, with 8 bases between the two germline ends. The V gene's germline CDR1 is LGHNA and CDR2 YNFKEQ. The DNA for the CDR3 is TGTGCCAGCAGCCAAGAAGTGTGGAATACGCAGTATTTT. It yields the protein CASSQEVWNTQYF.

The rearrangement uses TRBV2 and TRBJ1-1, with D possibly matching TRBD1 (6 bases). Trimming shortened V by 7 bases and J by 1 base, and 10 bases separated the two germline ends. Germline CDR1 reads SNHLY; CDR2 reads FYNNEI. The CDR3 runs 13 residues. Here the CDR3 reads CASMRGTNTEAFF. The CDR3 DNA sequence: TGTGCCAGCATGAGGGGGACGAACACTGAAGCTTTCTTT.

This clone has a handful of counts. The chain joins TRBV6-5 to TRBJ2-7, with TRBD1 identical over 9 bases. Germline lookup yields CDR1 MNHEY and CDR2 SVGAGI. The CDR3 has 14 amino acids. The J segment lost 7 bases and the V segment lost 1 base, leaving 5 bases of the junction unmatched. The CDR3 loop reads CASSYYRGQGEQYF. DNA for the CDR3: TGTGCCAGCAGTTACTACAGGGGGCAGGGAGAGCAGTACTTC.

As for this clone: The sample contains more than one DNA sequence encoding this CDR3. The J gene is TRBJ1-5, the V gene TRBV2; 7 nucleotides agree with TRBD1. The CDR3 length is 14 residues. Germline assignment: CDR1 SNHLY and CDR2 FYNNEI. The ends lost 1 base at V and 7 bases at J; junction bases unmatched: 4. CDR3 region: CASSEEQGGQPQHF. CDR3 in DNA: TGTGCCAGCAGTGAAGAGCAGGGGGGCCAGCCCCAGCATTTT.

This rearrangement joins TRBV11-1 to TRBJ1-4; D is perhaps TRBD1 (5 bases). V was clipped by 2 bases and J by 8 bases, with 9 bases between them. CDR1 is SGHAT and CDR2 is FQDESV in the germline V gene (reference sequence). CDR3 length: 13 residues. CDR3 protein: CASSLRGAEKLFF. Written as DNA, the CDR3 is TGTGCCAGCAGCTTAAGAGGGGCGGAAAAACTGTTTTTT.